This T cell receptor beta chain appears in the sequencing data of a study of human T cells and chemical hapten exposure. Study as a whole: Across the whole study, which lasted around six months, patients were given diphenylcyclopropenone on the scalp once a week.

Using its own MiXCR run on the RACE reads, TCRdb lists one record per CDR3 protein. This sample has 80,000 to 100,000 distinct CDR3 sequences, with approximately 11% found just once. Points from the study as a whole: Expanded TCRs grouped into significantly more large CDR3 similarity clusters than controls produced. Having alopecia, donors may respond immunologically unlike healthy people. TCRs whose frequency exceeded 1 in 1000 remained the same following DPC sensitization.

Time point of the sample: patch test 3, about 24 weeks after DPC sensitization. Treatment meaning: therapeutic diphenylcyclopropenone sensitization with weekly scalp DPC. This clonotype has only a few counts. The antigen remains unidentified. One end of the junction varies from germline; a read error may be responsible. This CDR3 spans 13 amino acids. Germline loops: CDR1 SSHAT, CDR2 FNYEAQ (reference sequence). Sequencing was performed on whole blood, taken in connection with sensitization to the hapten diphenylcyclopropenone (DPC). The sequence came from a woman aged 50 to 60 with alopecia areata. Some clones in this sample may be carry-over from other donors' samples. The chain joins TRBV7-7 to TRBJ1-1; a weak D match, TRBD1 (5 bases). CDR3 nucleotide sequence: TGTGCTAGCAGTCAGGGACCCAACACTGAAGCTTTCTTT. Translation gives CASSQGPNTEAFF. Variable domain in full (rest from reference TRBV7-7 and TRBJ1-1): GAGVSQSPRYKVTKRGQDVTLRCDPISSHATLYWYQQALGQGPEFLTYFNYEAQPDKSGLPSDRFSAERPEGSISTLTIQRTEQRDSAMYRCASSQGPNTEAFFGQGTRLTVV.